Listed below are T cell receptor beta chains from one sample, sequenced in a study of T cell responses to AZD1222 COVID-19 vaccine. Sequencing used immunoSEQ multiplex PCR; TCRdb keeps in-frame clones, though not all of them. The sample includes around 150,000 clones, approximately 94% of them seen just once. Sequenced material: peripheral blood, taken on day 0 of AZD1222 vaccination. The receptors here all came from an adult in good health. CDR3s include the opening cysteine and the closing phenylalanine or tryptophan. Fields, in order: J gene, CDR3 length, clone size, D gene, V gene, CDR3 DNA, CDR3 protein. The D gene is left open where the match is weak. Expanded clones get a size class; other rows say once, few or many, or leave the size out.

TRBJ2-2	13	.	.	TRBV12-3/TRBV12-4	TGTGCCAGCAGTTTCTGGGACTCTGGGGAGCTGTTTTTT	CASSFWDSGELFF
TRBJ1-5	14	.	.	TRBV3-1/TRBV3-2	TGTGCCAGCAGCCCTAGCACGTATAATCAGCCCCAGCATTTT	CASSPSTYNQPQHF
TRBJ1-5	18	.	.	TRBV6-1	TGTGCCAGCAGTGAAGCGCTTCGAACAGCTAATAGCAATCAGCCCCAGCATTTT	CASSEALRTANSNQPQHF
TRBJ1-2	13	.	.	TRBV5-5	TGTGCCAGCAGCCTCGGGACTGGGGGCGGCTACACCTTC	CASSLGTGGGYTF
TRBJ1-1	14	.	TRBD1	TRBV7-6	TGTGCCAGCAGCCCAGGGGGCACGAACACTGAAGCTTTCTTT	CASSPGGTNTEAFF
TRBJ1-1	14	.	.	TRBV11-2	TGTGCCAGCAGCTTCCAGACGATGAACACTGAAGCTTTCTTT	CASSFQTMNTEAFF
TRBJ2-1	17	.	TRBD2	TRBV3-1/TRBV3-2	TGTGCCAGCAGCCAAGTACTAAGGACTAGCGGGAATAATGAGCAGTTCTTC	CASSQVLRTSGNNEQFF
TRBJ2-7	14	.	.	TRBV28	TGTGCCAGCAGTTTTGCCAGGGGTGACTACGAGCAGTACTTC	CASSFARGDYEQYF
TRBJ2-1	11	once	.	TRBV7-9	TGTGCCAGCAGCCACGGGACTTGGCAGTTCTTC	CASSHGTWQFF
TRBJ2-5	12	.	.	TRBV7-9	TGTGCCAGCAGCTTAAGTTTAGAGACCCAGTACTTC	CASSLSLETQYF
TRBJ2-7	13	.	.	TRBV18	TGTGCCAGCTCCCCGGCAGTTTCCTACGAGCAGTACTTC	CASSPAVSYEQYF
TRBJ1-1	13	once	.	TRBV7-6	TGTGCCAGCAGCCTCGAGAGTTACACTGAAGCTTTCTTT	CASSLESYTEAFF
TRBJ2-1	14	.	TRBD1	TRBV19	TGTGCCAGTAGTACCGGGACAGCAAACAATGAGCAGTTCTTC	CASSTGTANNEQFF
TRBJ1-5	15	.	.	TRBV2	TGTGCCAGCAGTGGGGTGGGGCACATCAATCAGCCCCAGCATTTT	CASSGVGHINQPQHF
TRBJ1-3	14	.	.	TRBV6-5	TGTGCCAGCTCAAAACAGGTCTCTGGAAACACCATATATTTT	CASSKQVSGNTIYF
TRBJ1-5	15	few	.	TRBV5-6	TGTGCCAGCAGCTTGTGGGGGGCTCCTAATCAGCCCCAGCATTTT	CASSLWGAPNQPQHF
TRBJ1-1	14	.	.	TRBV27	TGTGCCAGCAGCCAACTTGGGGGGTGGACTGAAGCTTTCTTT	CASSQLGGWTEAFF